The 22 T cell receptor beta chains given below trace back to one sample, sequenced in a study of vaccination and CD4 T cells after COVID-19. Their specific antigens are unknown. Sequenced with the Oncomine TCR Beta short-read assay was DNA taken from cultured CD4+ T cells. MiXCR was run by TCRdb on the PCR reads, yielding one entry per CDR3 protein. The profile shows about 9,500 distinct CDR3 sequences, 48% of them singletons. Treatment denoted: roughly 11-day PBMC culture with coronavirus spike peptide pools or control peptides (ViraFEST assay). These CD4+ T cells came from an unexposed donor, sampled before the COVID-19 pandemic (2011-2018). Material: CD4+ T cells from blood, cultured in vitro. The receptors stem from a human donor in good health.

The chain joins TRBV14 to TRBJ2-1; 7 nucleotides agree with TRBD2. Germline values: CDR1 SGHDN, CDR2 FVKESK. The CDR3 runs 16 residues. V shed 4 bases and J 8 bases; nucleotides not matched to a gene: 14. In DNA, the CDR3 is TGTGCCAGCAGCCTATCTGGGTGGGAGGGCGACGATGAGCAGTTCTTC. Protein product: CASSLSGWEGDDEQFF.

The chain couples TRBV14 to TRBJ1-2; 7 bases map to TRBD1. The J segment lost 6 bases and the V segment lost 2 bases, leaving 15 bases of the junction unmatched. CDR1 is SGHDN and CDR2 is FVKESK in the germline V gene. This CDR3 spans 17 amino acids. In nucleotides, the CDR3 is TGTGCCAGCAGCCAAACGACAGGGAGACCTATTTTGGATGGCTACACCTTC. Encoded protein: CASSQTTGRPILDGYTF.

DNA of the CDR3: TGTGCCAGCAGCAAACGGGTGGGCGAGCGAGCTTTCTTT. Protein: CASSKRVGERAFF. The chain links TRBV21-1 to TRBJ1-1. TRBV21-1 is listed as a pseudogene. The CDR3 extends over 13 amino acids.

J is TRBJ1-5 and V is TRBV6-5; D uncertain. Germline lookup yields CDR1 MNHEY and CDR2 SVGAGI. The CDR3 spans 14 residues. Trimming took off 2 bases at V and 1 base at J, with 6 bases between the two ends. The CDR3 is CASSYGESNQPQHF. In nucleotides, the CDR3 is TGTGCCAGCAGTTACGGTGAGAGCAATCAGCCCCAGCATTTT.

CDR3 loop: CSAPGPGDTQYF. The CDR3 nucleotides are TGCAGTGCTCCGGGGCCCGGAGATACGCAGTATTTT. V and J are TRBV20-1 and TRBJ2-3; D tentatively reads TRBD1 or TRBD2 (5 bases each). Trimming left V 5 bases short and J 5 bases short, with 11 bases between. Germline assignment: CDR1 DFQATT and CDR2 SNEGSKA (reference sequence). The CDR3 runs to 12 residues.

The rearrangement joins TRBV20-1 to TRBJ1-5; a weak D match, TRBD1 (5 bases). The germline V and J ends were trimmed by 1 base and 5 bases, with 15 bases remaining between them. Germline V CDR1 and CDR2: DFQATT, SNEGSKA (reference sequence). The CDR3 runs to 15 residues. As DNA, the CDR3 is TGCAGTGCTAGAGGGGTTGGGGCTATGCATCAGCCCCAGCATTTT. The encoded protein is CSARGVGAMHQPQHF.

The chain couples TRBV25-1 to TRBJ1-1, with 7 nucleotides matching TRBD1. Germline V gives CDR1 MGHDK, CDR2 SYGVNS. Trimming removed 6 bases from V and 3 bases from J; junction bases left unmatched: 4. CDR3 length: 13 amino acids. Here the CDR3 DNA reads TGTGCCAGCAGGTTAACAGGGGACACTGAAGCTTTCTTT. It specifies CASRLTGDTEAFF.

The CDR3 is CASSASPPAPGGTEAFF. The CDR3 region has the DNA TGTGCCAGCAGCGCTTCCCCTCCCGCTCCGGGGGGCACTGAAGCTTTCTTT. The V and J genes are TRBV7-8 and TRBJ1-1; a possible D gene is TRBD1 (5 bases). This CDR3 comprises 17 residues. V lost 5 bases to trimming and J lost 4 bases, with 23 bases between them. Germline V gene lookup returns CDR1 SGHVS and CDR2 FQNEAQ.

CDR3 protein: CAISAPRTDTQYF. The DNA of the CDR3 is TGTGCCATCAGCGCACCCCGGACAGATACGCAGTATTTT. J is TRBJ2-3 and V is TRBV10-3; D is ambiguous. Germline V gene sequence: CDR1 ENHRY, CDR2 SYGVKD. The CDR3 spans 13 residues. The ends were cut back, 6 bases at V and 3 bases at J, with 10 bases in the middle.

CDR3 in amino acids: CSASTTSELLDTQYF. The CDR3 DNA sequence: TGCAGTGCTTCTACGACTAGCGAATTGCTAGATACGCAGTATTTT. The chain couples TRBV20-1 to TRBJ2-3; 8 bases are a match to TRBD2. The V and J ends lost 5 bases and 5 bases, in that order; junction bases with no gene match: 12. From germline, CDR1 is DFQATT and CDR2 SNEGSKA (reference sequence). The CDR3 is 15 residues long.

The chain has TRBV6-2 or TRBV6-3 and TRBJ1-1, with no clear D. The CDR3 is made up of 16 amino acids. Germline V gene lookup returns CDR1 MNHEY and CDR2 SVGEGT. Trimming pared 5 bases from V and 1 base from J, leaving 17 bases between. CDR3 loop: CASSPSDGGQNTEAFF. The CDR3, as DNA: TGTGCCAGCAGTCCCTCCGATGGAGGGCAGAACACTGAAGCTTTCTTT.

The genes are TRBV20-1 and TRBJ1-5, with D uncertain. The germline V and J ends were trimmed by 1 base and 0 bases, with 25 bases remaining between them. Germline loops: CDR1 DFQATT, CDR2 SNEGSKA (reference sequence). The CDR3 sequence is 20 residues long. The CDR3 protein is CSARALGVGTVQDSNQPQHF. In DNA form, the CDR3 reads TGCAGTGCTAGAGCGTTGGGTGTCGGTACAGTTCAGGATAGCAATCAGCCCCAGCATTTT.

The chain employs TRBV29-1 and TRBJ1-2; perhaps TRBD1 as D (6 bases). The germline V and J ends were trimmed by 6 bases and 0 bases, with 11 bases remaining between them. CDR1 is SQVTM and CDR2 is ANQGSEA in the germline V gene. The CDR3 consists of 13 residues. CDR3 loop: CSVRGQTNYGYTF. The DNA of the CDR3 is TGCAGCGTCAGGGGACAAACTAACTATGGCTACACCTTC.

This chain joins TRBV29-1 and TRBJ1-2; 7 bases fit TRBD1. This CDR3 is 11 amino acids long. Germline values: CDR1 SQVTM, CDR2 ANQGSEA. The V gene end was trimmed by 6 bases and the J gene end by 6 bases; junction bases not matched to a gene: 4. This CDR3 is CSVGQSDGYTF. The CDR3 DNA reads as TGCAGCGTGGGACAGTCGGATGGCTACACCTTC.

The chain links TRBV7-6 to TRBJ2-5; 8 bases line up with TRBD1. Germline lookup yields CDR1 SGHVS and CDR2 FNYEAQ. The J segment lost 3 bases and the V segment lost 5 bases, leaving 5 bases of the junction unmatched. There are 14 residues in the CDR3. CDR3 nucleotides: TGTGCCAGCAGCGTGCCAGGGGGCAAAGAGACCCAGTACTTC. Translated: CASSVPGGKETQYF.

The J gene is TRBJ1-4, the V gene TRBV4-3; D is perhaps TRBD1 (5 bases). Germline V CDR1 and CDR2: LGHNA, YSLEER. This CDR3 is built from 14 residues. Between the trimmed V and J ends, which lost 4 bases and 4 bases, there was a span of 10 bases. This chain's CDR3 is CASSLSGGNEKLFF. The DNA for the CDR3 is TGCGCCAGCAGCCTTTCCGGGGGTAATGAAAAACTGTTTTTT.

The chain joins TRBV7-9 to TRBJ2-7; D perhaps matches TRBD1 (6 bases). Per the germline V gene, CDR1 is SEHNR and CDR2 is FQNEAQ (reference sequence). This CDR3 is 17 amino acids long. Between the trimmed V and J ends, which lost 5 bases and 2 bases, there was a span of 22 bases. The CDR3 reads CASSPGPRQEGAYEQYF. Here the CDR3 DNA reads TGTGCCAGCAGCCCGGGCCCCAGACAGGAAGGTGCCTACGAGCAGTACTTC.

CDR3 loop: CASSSGPAREQYF. CDR3 DNA sequence: TGTGCCAGCAGCTCAGGACCTGCCCGCGAGCAGTACTTC. The chain is built from TRBV11-3 and TRBJ2-7; the D is unclear. The germline V and J ends were trimmed by 4 bases and 6 bases, with 13 bases remaining between them. Germline V gene lookup returns CDR1 SGHNT and CDR2 YENEEA. The CDR3 sequence is 13 residues long.

V usage is TRBV6-5 and J usage is TRBJ1-4, with 8 bases lining up with TRBD1. Looked up from germline, CDR1 is MNHEY and CDR2 is SVGAGI. With V trimmed by 2 bases and J by 8 bases, 4 bases remained unmatched. CDR3 length: 14 amino acids. The CDR3: CASSYVGQVEKLFF. For the CDR3, the DNA is TGTGCCAGCAGTTACGTGGGACAGGTCGAAAAACTGTTTTTT.

This clonotype was counted between two and nine times. The chain has TRBV2 and TRBJ2-7; TRBD2 is a possible D gene (5 bases). Trimming shortened V by 3 bases and J by 1 base, and 13 bases separated the two germline ends. There are 15 residues in the CDR3. The V gene's germline CDR1 is SNHLY and CDR2 FYNNEI. CDR3 amino acids: CASSEEASFSYEQYF. In nucleotides, the CDR3 is TGTGCCAGCAGTGAGGAGGCGTCATTTTCCTACGAGCAGTACTTC. The whole variable domain, remainder taken from reference TRBV2 and TRBJ2-7, is EPEVTQTPSHQVTQMGQEVILRCVPISNHLYFYWYRQILGQKVEFLVSFYNNEISEKSEIFDDQFSVERPDGSNFTLKIRSTKLEDSAMYFCASSEEASFSYEQYFGPGTRLTVT.

The rearrangement uses TRBV2 and TRBJ2-7; D is unresolved. The CDR3 runs 12 residues. Germline CDR1 SNHLY, CDR2 FYNNEI. V was cut by 7 bases and J by 0 bases, with 7 bases left in between. The CDR3 loop reads CASTQTSYEQYF. In DNA form, the CDR3 reads TGTGCCAGCACCCAAACCTCCTACGAGCAGTACTTC.

In its sample, this clonotype was seen a few times. This chain links TRBV21-1 with TRBJ1-6; the table's D call of TRBD1 was not tested on the DNA. TRBV21-1 is classified as a pseudogene. This CDR3 has 15 amino acids. The CDR3 sequence: CASSSAGTDGSPLHF. The CDR3 DNA sequence: TGTGCCAGCAGCTCCGCCGGGACAGACGGCTCACCCCTCCACTTT.